This is a list of T cell receptor beta chains from one sample in a study of blood T cell repertoires in COVID-19. Produced via immunoSEQ multiplex PCR; TCRdb's table is partial and in-frame only. The table shows 120,000 to 150,000 clones, with around 81% occurring only once. Sequencing was done on a sample of PBMCs or T cells enriched from blood (not recorded which). These receptors originate from a woman aged 40 to 50 who had recovered from COVID-19. Both conserved end residues are part of each CDR3. Fields, in order: D gene, V gene, J gene, clone size, CDR3 DNA, CDR3 protein. The D gene is left open where the match is weak. Size values are once, few and many counts, or a class for expanded clones, and some rows have none.

d_gene: NA; v_gene: TRBV9; j_gene: TRBJ1-3; abundance: once; CDR3nt: TGTGCCAGCAGCGTAGACCCGGTCGAGGGTGGAAACACCATATATTTT; CDR3aa: CASSVDPVEGGNTIYF
d_gene: TRBD1; v_gene: TRBV9; j_gene: TRBJ2-7; abundance: NA; CDR3nt: TGTGCCAGCAGCGTAGCTACAGGGGTAGCCTACGAGCAGTACTTC; CDR3aa: CASSVATGVAYEQYF
d_gene: TRBD1; v_gene: TRBV10-1; j_gene: TRBJ1-5; abundance: NA; CDR3nt: TGCGCCAGCCTACAGGGGGCGCGCAATCAGCCCCAGCATTTT; CDR3aa: CASLQGARNQPQHF
d_gene: NA; v_gene: TRBV19; j_gene: TRBJ1-1; abundance: NA; CDR3nt: TGTGCCAGTAGTCCGCTAAGGGAGGGGGTCACTGAAGCTTTCTTT; CDR3aa: CASSPLREGVTEAFF
d_gene: TRBD2; v_gene: TRBV6-1; j_gene: TRBJ2-7; abundance: NA; CDR3nt: TGTGCCAGCAGTGAAGACACTAGCGGGGCTTACGAGCAGTACTTC; CDR3aa: CASSEDTSGAYEQYF
d_gene: TRBD1; v_gene: TRBV27; j_gene: TRBJ1-1; abundance: NA; CDR3nt: TGTGCCAGCAGTACAGGGGCGTACACTGAAGCTTTCTTT; CDR3aa: CASSTGAYTEAFF
d_gene: NA; v_gene: TRBV6-1; j_gene: TRBJ2-1; abundance: NA; CDR3nt: TGTGCCAGCAGTGAGGGGGACTGGAGTGAGCAGTTCTTC; CDR3aa: CASSEGDWSEQFF
d_gene: NA; v_gene: TRBV6-1; j_gene: TRBJ1-5; abundance: NA; CDR3nt: TGTGCCAGCAGTGAGGACAGAAATCAGCCCCAGCATTTT; CDR3aa: CASSEDRNQPQHF
d_gene: NA; v_gene: TRBV5-8; j_gene: TRBJ1-6; abundance: NA; CDR3nt: TGTGCCAGCAGCTTGGCCGGGGGGAATAATTCACCCCTCCACTTT; CDR3aa: CASSLAGGNNSPLHF
d_gene: TRBD2; v_gene: TRBV9; j_gene: TRBJ2-1; abundance: NA; CDR3nt: TGTGCCAGCAGCGCGCGGGCGGGGGGTAGTGAGCAGTTCTTC; CDR3aa: CASSARAGGSEQFF
d_gene: NA; v_gene: TRBV19; j_gene: TRBJ1-1; abundance: NA; CDR3nt: TGTGCCAGTAGTATAACAACTACAGGTTTCGGCTGGGCGTATGAAGCTTTCTTT; CDR3aa: CASSITTTGFGWAYEAFF
d_gene: NA; v_gene: TRBV5-1; j_gene: TRBJ1-3; abundance: NA; CDR3nt: TGCGCCAGCAGCCGGGGGTTTGACTACTCTGGAAACACCATATATTTT; CDR3aa: CASSRGFDYSGNTIYF
d_gene: TRBD1; v_gene: TRBV19; j_gene: TRBJ2-5; abundance: NA; CDR3nt: TGTGCATCAGGACAGGGGGAGACCCAGTACTTC; CDR3aa: CASGQGETQYF
d_gene: NA; v_gene: TRBV3-1/TRBV3-2; j_gene: TRBJ1-1; abundance: few; CDR3nt: TGTGCCAGCAGCCCAGGGGAGTCCACTGAAGCTTTCTTT; CDR3aa: CASSPGESTEAFF
d_gene: NA; v_gene: TRBV20-1; j_gene: TRBJ1-1; abundance: few; CDR3nt: TGCAGTGCTAGTGCAGTGTTTGAAGCTTTCTTT; CDR3aa: CSASAVFEAFF
d_gene: NA; v_gene: TRBV10-3; j_gene: TRBJ2-7; abundance: NA; CDR3nt: TGTGCCATCAGTGTGAGAGGAGGGGATACCTACGAGCAGTACTTC; CDR3aa: CAISVRGGDTYEQYF
d_gene: TRBD2; v_gene: TRBV11-2; j_gene: TRBJ2-2; abundance: NA; CDR3nt: TGTGCCAGCAGCTTCGCGGGAGGGCTAATCACCGGGGAGCTGTTTTTT; CDR3aa: CASSFAGGLITGELFF